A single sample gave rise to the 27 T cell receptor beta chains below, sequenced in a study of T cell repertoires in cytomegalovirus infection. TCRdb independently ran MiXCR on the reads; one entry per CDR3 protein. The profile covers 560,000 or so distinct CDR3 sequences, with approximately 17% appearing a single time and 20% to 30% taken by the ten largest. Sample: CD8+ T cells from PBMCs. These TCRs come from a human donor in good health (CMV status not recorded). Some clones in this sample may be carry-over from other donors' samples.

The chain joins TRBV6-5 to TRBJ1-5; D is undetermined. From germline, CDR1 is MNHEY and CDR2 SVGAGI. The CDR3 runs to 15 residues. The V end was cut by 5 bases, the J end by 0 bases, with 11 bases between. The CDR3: CASSPDRYSNQPQHF. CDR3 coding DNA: TGTGCCAGCAGTCCCGACCGATATAGCAATCAGCCCCAGCATTTT.

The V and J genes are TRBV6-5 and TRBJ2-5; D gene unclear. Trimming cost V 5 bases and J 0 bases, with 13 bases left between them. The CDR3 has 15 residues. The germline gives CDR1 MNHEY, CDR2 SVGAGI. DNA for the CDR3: TGTGCCAGCAGTCCCTCCCTTGGCTACCAAGAGACCCAGTACTTC. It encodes CASSPSLGYQETQYF.

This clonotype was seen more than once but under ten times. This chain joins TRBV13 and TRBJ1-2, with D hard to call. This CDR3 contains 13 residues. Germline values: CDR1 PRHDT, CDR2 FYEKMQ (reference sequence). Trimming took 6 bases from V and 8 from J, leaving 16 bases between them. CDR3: CASSLSTLGGYTF. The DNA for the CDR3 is TGTGCCAGCAGTTTATCCACCCTGGGGGGCTACACCTTC.

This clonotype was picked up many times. The CDR3 DNA reads TGTGCCAGCAGCATCGGACTAGCGGGTTCCTCCTACAATGAGCAGTTCTTC. It codes for CASSIGLAGSSYNEQFF. This rearrangement joins TRBV7-3 to TRBJ2-1, with TRBD2 identical over 11 bases. Germline CDR1 is SGHTA and CDR2 is FQGTGA. V lost 5 bases, J lost 0 bases, and 6 bases stayed unmatched. CDR3 length equals 17 residues.

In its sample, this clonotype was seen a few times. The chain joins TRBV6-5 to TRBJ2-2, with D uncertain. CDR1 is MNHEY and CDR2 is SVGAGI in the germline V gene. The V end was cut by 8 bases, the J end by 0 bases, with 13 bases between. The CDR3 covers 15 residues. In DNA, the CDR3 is TGTGCCAGCGCAGGTCCGGGTCCGAACACCGGGGAGCTGTTTTTT. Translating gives CASAGPGPNTGELFF.

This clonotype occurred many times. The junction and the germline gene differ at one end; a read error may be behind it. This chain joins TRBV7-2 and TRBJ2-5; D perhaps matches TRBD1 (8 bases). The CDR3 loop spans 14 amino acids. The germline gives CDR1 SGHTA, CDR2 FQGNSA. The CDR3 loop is CPKGRTGRGETQYF. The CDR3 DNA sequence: TGCCCGAAAGGAAGGACAGGGAGGGGAGAGACCCAGTACTTC.

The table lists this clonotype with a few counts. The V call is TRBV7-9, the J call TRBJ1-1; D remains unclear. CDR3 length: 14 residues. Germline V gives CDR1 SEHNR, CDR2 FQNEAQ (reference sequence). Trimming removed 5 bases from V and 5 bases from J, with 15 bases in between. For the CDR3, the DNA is TGTGCCAGCAGCAAAGGCCCCTGGAGTACTGAAGCTTTCTTT. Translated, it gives CASSKGPWSTEAFF.

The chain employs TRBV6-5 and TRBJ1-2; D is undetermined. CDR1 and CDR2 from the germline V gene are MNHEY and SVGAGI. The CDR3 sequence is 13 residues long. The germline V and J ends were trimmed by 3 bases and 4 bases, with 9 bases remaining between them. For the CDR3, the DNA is TGTGCCAGCAGTTATGGCATCTTCTATGGCTACACCTTC. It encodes CASSYGIFYGYTF.

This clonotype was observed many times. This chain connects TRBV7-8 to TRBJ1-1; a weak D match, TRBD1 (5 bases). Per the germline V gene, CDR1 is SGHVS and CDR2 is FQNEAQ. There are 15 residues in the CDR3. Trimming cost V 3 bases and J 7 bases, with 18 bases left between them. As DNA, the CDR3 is TGTGCCAGCAGCTTCGACCGTCGCGGGGGGTTTGAAGCTTTCTTT. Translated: CASSFDRRGGFEAFF.

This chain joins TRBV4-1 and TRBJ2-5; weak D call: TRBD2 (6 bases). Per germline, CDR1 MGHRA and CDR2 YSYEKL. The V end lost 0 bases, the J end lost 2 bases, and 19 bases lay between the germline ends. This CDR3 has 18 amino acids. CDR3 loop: CASSQDGAGAGPQETQYF. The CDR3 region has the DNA TGCGCCAGCAGCCAAGATGGGGCCGGTGCGGGGCCACAAGAGACCCAGTACTTC.

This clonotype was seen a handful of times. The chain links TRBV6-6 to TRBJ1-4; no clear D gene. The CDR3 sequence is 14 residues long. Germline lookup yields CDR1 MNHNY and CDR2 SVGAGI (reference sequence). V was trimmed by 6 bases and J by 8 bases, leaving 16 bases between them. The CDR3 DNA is TGTGCCAGCAGCTCGGGTAGGGTTAAGGAAAAACTGTTTTTT. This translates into CASSSGRVKEKLFF.

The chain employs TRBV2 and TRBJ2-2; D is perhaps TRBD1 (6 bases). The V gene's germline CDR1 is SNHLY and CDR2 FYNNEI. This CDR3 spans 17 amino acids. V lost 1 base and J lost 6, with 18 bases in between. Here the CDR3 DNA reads TGTGCCAGCAGTGAAGTACCAGGGGAAGGGAAGGCCGGGGAGCTGTTTTTT. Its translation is CASSEVPGEGKAGELFF.

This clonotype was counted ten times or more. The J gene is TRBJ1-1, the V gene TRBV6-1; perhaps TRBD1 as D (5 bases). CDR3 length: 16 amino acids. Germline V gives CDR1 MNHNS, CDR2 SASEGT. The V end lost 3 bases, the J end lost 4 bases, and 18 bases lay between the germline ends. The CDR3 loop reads CASSERQVGRGTEAFF. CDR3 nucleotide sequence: TGTGCCAGCAGTGAGAGACAAGTTGGGAGGGGCACTGAAGCTTTCTTT.

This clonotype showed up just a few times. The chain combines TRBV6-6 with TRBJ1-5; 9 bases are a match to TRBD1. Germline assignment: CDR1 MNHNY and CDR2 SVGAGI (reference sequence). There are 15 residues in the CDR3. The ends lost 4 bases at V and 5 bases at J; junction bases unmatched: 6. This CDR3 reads CASSSRDRVYQPQHF. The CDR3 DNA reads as TGTGCCAGCAGTTCACGGGACAGGGTCTATCAGCCCCAGCATTTT.

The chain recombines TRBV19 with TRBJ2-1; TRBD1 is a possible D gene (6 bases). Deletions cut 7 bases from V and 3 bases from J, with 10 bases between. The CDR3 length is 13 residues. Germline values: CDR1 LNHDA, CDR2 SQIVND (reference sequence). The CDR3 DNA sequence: TGTGCCAGTACCCGGACAGACTACAATGAGCAGTTCTTC. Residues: CASTRTDYNEQFF.

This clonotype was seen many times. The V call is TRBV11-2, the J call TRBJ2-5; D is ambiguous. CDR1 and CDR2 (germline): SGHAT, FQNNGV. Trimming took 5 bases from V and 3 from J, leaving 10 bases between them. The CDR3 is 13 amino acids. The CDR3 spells CASSPSVEETQYF. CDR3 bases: TGTGCCAGCAGCCCGTCGGTAGAAGAGACCCAGTACTTC.

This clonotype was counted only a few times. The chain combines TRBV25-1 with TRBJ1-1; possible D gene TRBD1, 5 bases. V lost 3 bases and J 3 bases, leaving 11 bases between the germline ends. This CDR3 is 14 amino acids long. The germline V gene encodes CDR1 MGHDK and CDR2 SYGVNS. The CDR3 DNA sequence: TGTGCCAGCAGTGATCTATGGGGGGACACTGAAGCTTTCTTT. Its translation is CASSDLWGDTEAFF.

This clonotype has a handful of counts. The CDR3 region is CASSQEGIAGESRAQYF. CDR3 DNA sequence: TGCGCCAGCAGCCAAGAAGGGATAGCGGGAGAGTCGCGGGCGCAGTATTTT. The V call is TRBV4-1, the J call TRBJ2-3; TRBD2 agrees at 9 bases. CDR3 length: 17 residues. The germline gives CDR1 MGHRA, CDR2 YSYEKL. V was clipped by 0 bases and J by 10 bases; unmatched bases: 14.

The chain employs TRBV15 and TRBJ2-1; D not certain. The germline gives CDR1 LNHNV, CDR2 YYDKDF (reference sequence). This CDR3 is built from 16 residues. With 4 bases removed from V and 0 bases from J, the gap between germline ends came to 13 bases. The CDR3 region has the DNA TGTGCCACCAGCAACCCAGACTCGTTCTCCTACAATGAGCAGTTCTTC. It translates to CATSNPDSFSYNEQFF.

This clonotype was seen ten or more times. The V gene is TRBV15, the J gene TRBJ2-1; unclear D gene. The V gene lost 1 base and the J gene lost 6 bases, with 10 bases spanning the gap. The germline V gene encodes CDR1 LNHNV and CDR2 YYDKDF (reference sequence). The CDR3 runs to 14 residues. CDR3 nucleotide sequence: TGTGCCACCAGCAGAGTTGGGCAGGTCAATGAGCAGTTCTTC. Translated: CATSRVGQVNEQFF.

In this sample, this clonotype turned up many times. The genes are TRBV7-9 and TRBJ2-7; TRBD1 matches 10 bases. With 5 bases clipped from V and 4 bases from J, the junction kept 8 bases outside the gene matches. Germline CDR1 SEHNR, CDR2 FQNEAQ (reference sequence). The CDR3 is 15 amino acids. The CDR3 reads CASSKDRGRGYEQYF. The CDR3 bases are TGTGCCAGCAGCAAAGACAGGGGGCGAGGATACGAGCAGTACTTC.

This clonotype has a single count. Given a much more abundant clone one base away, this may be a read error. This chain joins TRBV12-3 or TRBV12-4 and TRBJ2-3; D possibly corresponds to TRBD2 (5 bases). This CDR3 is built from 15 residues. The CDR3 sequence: CASSLLRGSDDTQDF. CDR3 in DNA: TGTGCCAGCAGTTTATTAAGAGGGAGTGATGATACGCAGGATTTT.

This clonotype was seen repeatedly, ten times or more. CDR3 bases: TGTGCCAGCAGTGAATGGGACAGGGGGTCCTACGAGCAGTACTTC. Its translation: CASSEWDRGSYEQYF. The rearrangement joins TRBV6-1 to TRBJ2-7; 11 bases match TRBD1. Germline V gene data show CDR1 as MNHNS and CDR2 as SASEGT. Germline trimming cut 2 bases from V and 1 base from J; bases unmatched to any gene: 1. This CDR3 contains 15 residues.

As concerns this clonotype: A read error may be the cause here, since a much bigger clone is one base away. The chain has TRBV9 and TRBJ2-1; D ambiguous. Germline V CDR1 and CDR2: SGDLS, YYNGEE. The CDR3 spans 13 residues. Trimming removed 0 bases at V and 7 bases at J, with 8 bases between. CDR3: CASSVGRLNEQFF. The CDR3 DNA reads TGTGCCAGCAGCGTAGGAAGGTTAAATGAGCAGTTCTTC.

The CDR3 sequence is CASSYRDRKTYEQYF. Written as DNA, the CDR3 is TGTGCCAGCAGTTACAGGGACAGGAAAACCTACGAGCAGTACTTC. The chain employs TRBV6-5 and TRBJ2-7; 8 bases are shared with TRBD1. J lost 2 bases, V lost 2 bases, and 5 bases had no gene match. The CDR3 has 15 amino acids. The germline CDR1 and CDR2 sequences are MNHEY and SVGAGI.

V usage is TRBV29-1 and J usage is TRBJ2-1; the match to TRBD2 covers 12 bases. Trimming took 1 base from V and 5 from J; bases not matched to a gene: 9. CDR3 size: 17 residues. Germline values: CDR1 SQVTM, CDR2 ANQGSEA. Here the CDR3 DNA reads TGCAGCGTTGAAGGGCTAGCGGGGGGGTTTCCAAACAATGAGCAGTTCTTC. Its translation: CSVEGLAGGFPNNEQFF.

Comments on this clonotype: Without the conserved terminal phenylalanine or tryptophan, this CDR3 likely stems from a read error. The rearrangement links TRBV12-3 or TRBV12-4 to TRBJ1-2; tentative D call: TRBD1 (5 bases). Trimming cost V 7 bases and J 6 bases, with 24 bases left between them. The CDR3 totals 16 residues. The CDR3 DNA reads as TGTGCCAGCACCTCCAAGGGGCAGTCGATGAGGGATGGCTACACCTTA. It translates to CASTSKGQSMRDGYTL.